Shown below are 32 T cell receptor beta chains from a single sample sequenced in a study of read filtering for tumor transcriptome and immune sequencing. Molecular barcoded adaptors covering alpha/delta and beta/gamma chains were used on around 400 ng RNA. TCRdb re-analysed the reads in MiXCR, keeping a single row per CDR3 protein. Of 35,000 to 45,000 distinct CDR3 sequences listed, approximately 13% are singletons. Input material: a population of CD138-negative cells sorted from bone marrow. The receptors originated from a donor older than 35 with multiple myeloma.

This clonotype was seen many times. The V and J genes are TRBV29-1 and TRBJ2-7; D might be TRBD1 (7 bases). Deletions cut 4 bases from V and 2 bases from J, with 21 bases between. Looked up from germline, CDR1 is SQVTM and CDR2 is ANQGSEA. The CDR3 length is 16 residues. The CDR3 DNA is TGCAGCGTTGTTGGAGGGGGCGGGCTGGGAGCCTACGAGCAGTACTTC. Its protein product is CSVVGGGGLGAYEQYF.

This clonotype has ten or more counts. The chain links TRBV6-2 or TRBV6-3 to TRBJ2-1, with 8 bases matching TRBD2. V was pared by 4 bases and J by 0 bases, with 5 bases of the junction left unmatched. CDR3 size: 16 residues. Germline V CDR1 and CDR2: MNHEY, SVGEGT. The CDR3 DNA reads TGTGCCAGCAGTTTCTTCGGGGGGGACTCCTACAATGAGCAGTTCTTC. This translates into CASSFFGGDSYNEQFF.

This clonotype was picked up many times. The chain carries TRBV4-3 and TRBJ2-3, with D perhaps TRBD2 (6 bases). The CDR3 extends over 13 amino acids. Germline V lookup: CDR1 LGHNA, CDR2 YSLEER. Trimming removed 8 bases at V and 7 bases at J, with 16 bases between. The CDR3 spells CASAAGTDNTQYF. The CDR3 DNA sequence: TGCGCCAGCGCCGCCGGGACTGACAATACGCAGTATTTT.

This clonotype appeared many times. CDR3 residues: CASSTTGAGYTF. The CDR3 bases are TGTGCCAGCAGTACGACAGGGGCCGGCTACACCTTC. The chain carries TRBV6-5 and TRBJ1-2; 8 bases align to TRBD1. This CDR3 has 12 amino acids. Per germline, CDR1 MNHEY and CDR2 SVGAGI. V lost 5 bases, J lost 8 bases, and 4 bases stayed unmatched.

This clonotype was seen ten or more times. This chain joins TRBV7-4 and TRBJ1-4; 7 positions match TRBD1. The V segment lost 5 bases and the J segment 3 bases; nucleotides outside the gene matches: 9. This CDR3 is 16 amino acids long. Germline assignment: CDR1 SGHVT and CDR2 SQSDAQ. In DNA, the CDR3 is TGTGCCAGCAGCCAGGGACAGTTGGGAGCTAATGAAAAACTGTTTTTT. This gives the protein CASSQGQLGANEKLFF. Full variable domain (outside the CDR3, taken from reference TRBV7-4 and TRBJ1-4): GAGVSQSPRYKVAKRGRDVALRCDSISGHVTLYWYRQTLGQGSEVLTYSQSDAQRDKSGRPSGRFSAERPERSVSTLKIQRTEQGDSAVYLCASSQGQLGANEKLFFGSGTQLSVL.

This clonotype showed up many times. The CDR3 DNA follows: TGCAGTGCGTCTCCAGGCAGCCCCAATCAGCCCCAGCATTTT. This encodes CSASPGSPNQPQHF. The chain employs TRBV20-1 and TRBJ1-5; D is undetermined. The CDR3 covers 14 residues. From germline, CDR1 is DFQATT and CDR2 SNEGSKA (reference sequence). Trimming stripped 6 bases from V and 3 bases from J, with 15 bases between.

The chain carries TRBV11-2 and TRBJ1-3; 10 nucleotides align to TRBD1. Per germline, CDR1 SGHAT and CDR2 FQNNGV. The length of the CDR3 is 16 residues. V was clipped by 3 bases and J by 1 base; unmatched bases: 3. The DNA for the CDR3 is TGTGCCAGCAGCTTGGACAGGGGGTCGTCTGGAAACACCATATATTTT. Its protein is CASSLDRGSSGNTIYF.

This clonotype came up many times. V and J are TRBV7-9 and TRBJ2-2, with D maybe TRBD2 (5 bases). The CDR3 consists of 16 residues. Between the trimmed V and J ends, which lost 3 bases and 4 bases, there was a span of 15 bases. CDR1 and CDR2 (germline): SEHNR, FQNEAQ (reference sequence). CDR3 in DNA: TGTGCCAGCAGCTTCGGGATCGACCTGTTCACCGGGGAGCTGTTTTTT. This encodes CASSFGIDLFTGELFF.

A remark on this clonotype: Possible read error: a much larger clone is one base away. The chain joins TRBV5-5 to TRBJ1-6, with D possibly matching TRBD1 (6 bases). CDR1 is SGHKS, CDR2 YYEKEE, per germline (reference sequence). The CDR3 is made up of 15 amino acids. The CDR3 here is CASSLGQATNSPLRF. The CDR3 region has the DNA TGTGCCAGCAGCTTGGGACAGGCGACTAATTCACCCCTCCGCTTT.

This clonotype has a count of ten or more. The CDR3: CSVANGITDTQYF. The DNA of the CDR3 is TGCAGCGTTGCCAACGGAATCACAGATACGCAGTATTTT. V and J are TRBV29-1 and TRBJ2-3; D gene uncertain. CDR3 length equals 13 residues. Germline V gives CDR1 SQVTM, CDR2 ANQGSEA. V dropped 4 bases and J dropped 2 bases, with 10 bases sitting between them.

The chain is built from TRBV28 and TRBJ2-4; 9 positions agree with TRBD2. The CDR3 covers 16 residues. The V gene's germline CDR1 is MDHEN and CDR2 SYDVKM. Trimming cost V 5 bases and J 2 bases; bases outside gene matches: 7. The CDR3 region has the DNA TGTGCCAGCAGTCCCCTCAGCGGGGGGACCAAAAACATTCAGTACTTC. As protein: CASSPLSGGTKNIQYF.

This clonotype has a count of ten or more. The CDR3 is CSARTTGGKLPNTEAFF. CDR3 bases: TGCAGTGCTAGAACCACAGGGGGAAAACTGCCAAACACTGAAGCTTTCTTT. The chain has TRBV20-1 and TRBJ1-1; 8 nucleotides agree with TRBD1. After removal of 2 bases from V and 2 bases from J, the junction contained 13 bases not matched to a gene. Germline V gene lookup returns CDR1 DFQATT and CDR2 SNEGSKA (reference sequence). CDR3 size: 17 residues.

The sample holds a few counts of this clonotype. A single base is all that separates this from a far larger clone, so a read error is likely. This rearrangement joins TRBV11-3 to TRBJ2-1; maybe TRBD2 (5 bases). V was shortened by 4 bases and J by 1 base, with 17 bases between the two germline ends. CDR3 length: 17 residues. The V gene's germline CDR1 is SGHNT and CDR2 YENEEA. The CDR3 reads CASSSRFRSGSYNEQFF. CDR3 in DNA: TGTGCCAGCAGCTCCCGCTTCCGCTCGGGGTCCTACAATGAGCAGTTCTTC.

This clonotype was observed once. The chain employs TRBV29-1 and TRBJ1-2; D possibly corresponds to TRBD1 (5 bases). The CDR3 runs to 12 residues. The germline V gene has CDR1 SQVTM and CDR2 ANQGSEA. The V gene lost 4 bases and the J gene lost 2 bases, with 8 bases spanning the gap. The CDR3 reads CSVGTGNYGYTF. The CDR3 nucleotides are TGCAGCGTTGGCACAGGAAACTATGGCTACACCTTC.

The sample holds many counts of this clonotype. The CDR3 coding sequence is TGCGCCAGCGGGGTTGGACTAGCGGGAATCCCTGAGCAGTTCTTC. This sequence encodes CASGVGLAGIPEQFF. The chain recombines TRBV5-1 with TRBJ2-1, with TRBD2 matching over 12 bases. CDR1 and CDR2 (germline): SGHRS, YFSETQ. The trim removed 7 bases at V and 9 bases at J, leaving 11 bases unmatched. CDR3 size: 15 residues.

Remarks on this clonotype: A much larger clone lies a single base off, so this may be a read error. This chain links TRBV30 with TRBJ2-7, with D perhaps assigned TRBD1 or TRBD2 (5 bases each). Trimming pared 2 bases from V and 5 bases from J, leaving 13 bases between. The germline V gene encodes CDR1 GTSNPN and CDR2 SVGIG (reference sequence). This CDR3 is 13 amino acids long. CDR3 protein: CAWSSGAIHEQYF. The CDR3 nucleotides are TGTGCCTGGAGTTCCGGGGCCATCCACGAGCAGTACTTC.

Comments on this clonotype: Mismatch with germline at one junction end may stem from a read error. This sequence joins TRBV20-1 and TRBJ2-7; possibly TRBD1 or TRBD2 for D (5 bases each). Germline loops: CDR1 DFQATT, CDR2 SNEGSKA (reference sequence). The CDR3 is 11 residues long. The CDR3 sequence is CGAGTLYEQYF. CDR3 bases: TGCGGTGCTGGGACCTTATACGAGCAGTACTTC.

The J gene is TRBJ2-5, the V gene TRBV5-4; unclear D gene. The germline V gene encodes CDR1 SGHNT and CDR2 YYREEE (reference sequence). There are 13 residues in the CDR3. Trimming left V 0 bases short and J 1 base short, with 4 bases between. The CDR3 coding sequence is TGTGCCAGCAGCTTGGTGGGCCAAGAGACCCAGTACTTC. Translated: CASSLVGQETQYF. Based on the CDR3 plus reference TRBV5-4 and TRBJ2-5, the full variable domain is ETGVTQSPTHLIKTRGQQVTLRCSSQSGHNTVSWYQQALGQGPQFIFQYYREEENGRGNFPPRFSGLQFPNYSSELNVNALELDDSALYLCASSLVGQETQYFGPGTRLLVL.

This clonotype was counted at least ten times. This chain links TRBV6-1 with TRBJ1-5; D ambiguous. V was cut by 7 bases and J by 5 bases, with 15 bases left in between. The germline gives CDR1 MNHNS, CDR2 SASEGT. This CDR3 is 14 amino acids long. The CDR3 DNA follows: TGTGCCAGCATTTATAAGGACGGGGATCAGCCCCAGCATTTT. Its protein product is CASIYKDGDQPQHF.

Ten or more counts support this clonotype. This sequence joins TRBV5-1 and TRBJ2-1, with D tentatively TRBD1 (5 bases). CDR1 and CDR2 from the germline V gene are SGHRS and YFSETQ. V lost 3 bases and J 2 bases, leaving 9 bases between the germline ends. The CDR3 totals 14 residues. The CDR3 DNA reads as TGCGCCAGCAGCTCGGACAATACCTACAATGAGCAGTTCTTC. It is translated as CASSSDNTYNEQFF.

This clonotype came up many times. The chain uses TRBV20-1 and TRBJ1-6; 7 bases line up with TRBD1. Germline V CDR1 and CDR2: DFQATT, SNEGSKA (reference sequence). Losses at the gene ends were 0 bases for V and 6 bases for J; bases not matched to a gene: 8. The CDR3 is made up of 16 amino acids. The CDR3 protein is CSAREDRQGVNSPLHF. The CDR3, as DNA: TGCAGTGCTAGAGAGGATCGGCAGGGGGTTAATTCACCCCTCCACTTT.

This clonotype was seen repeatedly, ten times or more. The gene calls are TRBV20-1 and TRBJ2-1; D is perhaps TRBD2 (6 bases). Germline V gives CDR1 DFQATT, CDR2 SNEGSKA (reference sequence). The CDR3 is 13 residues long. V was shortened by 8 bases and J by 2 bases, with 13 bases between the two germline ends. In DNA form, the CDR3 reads TGCAGTCCTCAGGAGGGAACCTACAATGAGCAGTTCTTC. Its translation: CSPQEGTYNEQFF.

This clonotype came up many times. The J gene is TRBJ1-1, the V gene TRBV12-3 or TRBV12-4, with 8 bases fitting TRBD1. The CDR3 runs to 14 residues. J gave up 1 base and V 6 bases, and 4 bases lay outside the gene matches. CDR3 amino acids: CASRTGTGNTEAFF. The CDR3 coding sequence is TGTGCCAGCAGAACCGGGACAGGGAACACTGAAGCTTTCTTT.

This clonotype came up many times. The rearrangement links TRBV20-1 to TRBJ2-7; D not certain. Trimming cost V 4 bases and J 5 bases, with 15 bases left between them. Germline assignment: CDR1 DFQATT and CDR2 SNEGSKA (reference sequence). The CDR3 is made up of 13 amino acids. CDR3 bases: TGCAGTGCTACCCTGAATACAGACGACGAGCAGTACTTC. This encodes CSATLNTDDEQYF.

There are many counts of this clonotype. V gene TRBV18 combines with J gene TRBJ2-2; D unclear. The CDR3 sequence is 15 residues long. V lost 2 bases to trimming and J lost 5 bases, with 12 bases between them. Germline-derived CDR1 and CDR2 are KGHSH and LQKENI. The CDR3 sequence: CASSPIPGGTGELFF. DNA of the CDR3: TGTGCCAGCTCACCAATCCCAGGTGGTACCGGGGAGCTGTTTTTT.

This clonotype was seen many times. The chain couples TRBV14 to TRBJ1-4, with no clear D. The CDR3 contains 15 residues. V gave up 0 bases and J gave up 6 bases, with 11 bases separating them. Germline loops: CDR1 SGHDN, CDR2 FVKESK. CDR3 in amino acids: CASSQEGRRHEKLFF. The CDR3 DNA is TGTGCCAGCAGCCAAGAGGGAAGGAGGCATGAAAAACTGTTTTTT.

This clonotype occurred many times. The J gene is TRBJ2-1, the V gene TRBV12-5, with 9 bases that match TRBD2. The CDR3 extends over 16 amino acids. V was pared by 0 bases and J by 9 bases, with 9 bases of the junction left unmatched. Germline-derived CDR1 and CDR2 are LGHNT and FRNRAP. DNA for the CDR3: TGTGCTAGTGGTTTGGTACTGGGGCGGGAGGGTACTGAGCAGTTCTTC. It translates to CASGLVLGREGTEQFF. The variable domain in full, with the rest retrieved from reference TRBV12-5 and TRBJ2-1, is DARVTQTPRHKVTEMGQEVTMRCQPILGHNTVFWYRQTMMQGLELLAYFRNRAPLDDSGMPKDRFSAEMPDATLATLKIQPSEPRDSAVYFCASGLVLGREGTEQFFGPGTRLTVL.

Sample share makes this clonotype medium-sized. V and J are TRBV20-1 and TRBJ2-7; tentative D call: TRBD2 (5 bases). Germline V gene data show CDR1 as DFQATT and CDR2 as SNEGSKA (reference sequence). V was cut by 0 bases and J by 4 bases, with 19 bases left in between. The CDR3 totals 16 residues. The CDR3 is CSARDPSVGGQYEQYF. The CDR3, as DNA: TGCAGTGCTAGAGATCCCTCCGTCGGAGGTCAGTACGAGCAGTACTTC.

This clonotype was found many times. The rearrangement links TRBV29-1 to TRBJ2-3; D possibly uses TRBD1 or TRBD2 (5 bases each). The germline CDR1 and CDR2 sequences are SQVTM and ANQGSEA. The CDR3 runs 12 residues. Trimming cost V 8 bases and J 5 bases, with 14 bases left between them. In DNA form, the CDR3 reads TGCAGCACCGGGGCGGCGGGAGATACGCAGTATTTT. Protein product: CSTGAAGDTQYF.

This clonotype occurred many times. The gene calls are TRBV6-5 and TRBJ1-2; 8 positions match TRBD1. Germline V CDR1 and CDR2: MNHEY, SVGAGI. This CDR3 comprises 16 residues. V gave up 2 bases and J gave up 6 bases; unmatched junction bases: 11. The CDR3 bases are TGTGCCAGCAGTTACCGGAGGAGGGCAGGGGGCGATGGCTACACCTTC. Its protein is CASSYRRRAGGDGYTF.

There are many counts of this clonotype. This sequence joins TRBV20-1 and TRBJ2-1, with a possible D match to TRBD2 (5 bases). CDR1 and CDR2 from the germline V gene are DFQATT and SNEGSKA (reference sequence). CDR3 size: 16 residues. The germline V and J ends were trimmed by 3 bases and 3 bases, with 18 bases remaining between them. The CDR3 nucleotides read TGCAGTGCTAGGTTGCAAGGAGGTTCTAGCTACAATGAGCAGTTCTTC. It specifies CSARLQGGSSYNEQFF.

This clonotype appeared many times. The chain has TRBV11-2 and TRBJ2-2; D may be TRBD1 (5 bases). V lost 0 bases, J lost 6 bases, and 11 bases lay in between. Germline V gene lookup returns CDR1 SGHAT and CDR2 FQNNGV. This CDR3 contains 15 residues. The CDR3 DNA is TGTGCCAGCAGCTTAGATCTAGGACAAGCCGGGGAGCTGTTTTTT. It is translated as CASSLDLGQAGELFF. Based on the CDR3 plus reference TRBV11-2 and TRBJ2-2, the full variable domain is EAGVAQSPRYKIIEKRQSVAFWCNPISGHATLYWYQQILGQGPKLLIQFQNNGVVDDSQLPKDRFSAERLKGVDSTLKIQPAKLEDSAVYLCASSLDLGQAGELFFGEGSRLTVL.